Presented here are 18 T cell receptor beta chains from one specimen sequenced in a study of regulatory T cells in long-lasting Graves disease. Investigators prepared the TCR beta libraries by applying iRepertoire HTBI primers and Arm-PCR of CDR3 regions. Via MiXCR, TCRdb re-called the multiplex PCR reads, giving one row per CDR3 protein. Of approximately 310,000 distinct CDR3 sequences in the sample, about 20% were seen once. The sample's time point: newly diagnosed GD, antithyroid drugs for less than 3 months. The authors made the TCR library using RNA they extracted from PBMCs. Sequenced material: peripheral blood mononuclear cells (PBMCs), taken at new diagnosis, from a patient treated with antithyroid drugs. These receptors originate from a female donor with Graves disease.

This clonotype has only a few counts. This chain connects TRBV14 to TRBJ2-1; D gene unclear. Germline CDR1 and CDR2: SGHDN and FVKESK. CDR3 length: 13 residues. Trimming took 2 bases from V and 6 from J, leaving 8 bases between them. Here the CDR3 reads CASSQLSRNEQFF. In nucleotides, the CDR3 is TGTGCCAGCAGCCAATTAAGTCGCAATGAGCAGTTCTTC.

This clonotype was seen ten or more times. This chain links TRBV27 with TRBJ1-4; D not certain. Trimming pared 10 bases from V and 8 bases from J, leaving 26 bases between. Germline V gene lookup returns CDR1 MNHEY and CDR2 SMNVEV (reference sequence). The CDR3 is 16 residues long. The CDR3 loop reads CATKTLRGSRDEKLFF. CDR3 bases: TGTGCCACCAAAACATTGCGGGGAAGTCGAGACGAAAAACTGTTTTTT.

This clonotype was found a few times. The gene calls are TRBV6-2 or TRBV6-3 and TRBJ2-7; D is possibly TRBD1 or TRBD2 (6 bases each). The CDR3 spans 15 residues. Germline V CDR1 and CDR2: MNHEY, SVGEGT. The V end lost 6 bases, the J end lost 3 bases, and 18 bases lay between the germline ends. This CDR3 is CASSAGPRGIYEQYF. DNA for the CDR3: TGTGCCAGCAGCGCGGGACCCAGGGGAATCTACGAGCAGTACTTC.

The chain uses TRBV9 and TRBJ2-1; no definite D call. The assigned J gene may be wrong: the sequence end matches TRBJ2-5 better. Germline values: CDR1 SGDLS, CDR2 YYNGEE. The CDR3 sequence is 15 residues long. Here the CDR3 reads CASSLPGSYQETQYF. CDR3 in DNA: TGTGCCAGCAGCCTCCCCGGCAGCTACCAAGAGACCCAGTACTTC.

This clonotype was counted only a few times. The chain has TRBV9 and TRBJ2-7; 8 bases fit TRBD2. Germline CDR1 and CDR2: SGDLS and YYNGEE. The CDR3 is 15 residues long. Trimming at V came to 4 bases and at J to 4 bases, leaving 10 bases not matched to a gene. Here the CDR3 reads CASSPLPGGPYEQYF. In DNA, the CDR3 is TGTGCCAGCAGCCCACTCCCGGGAGGGCCTTACGAGCAGTACTTC. Full variable domain (remainder filled in from reference TRBV9 and TRBJ2-7): DSGVTQTPKHLITATGQRVTLRCSPRSGDLSVYWYQQSLDQGLQFLIQYYNGEERAKGNILERFSAQQFPDLHSELNLSSLELGDSALYFCASSPLPGGPYEQYFGPGTRLTVT.

This clonotype showed up many times. The chain couples TRBV20-1 to TRBJ1-5; D is uncertain. The germline V gene encodes CDR1 DFQATT and CDR2 SNEGSKA (reference sequence). The CDR3 is made up of 13 amino acids. Trimming took 1 base from V and 10 from J, leaving 14 bases between them. The CDR3 is CSARVGGRVPQHF. The CDR3, as DNA: TGCAGTGCTAGAGTCGGAGGGAGGGTCCCCCAGCATTTT.

This clonotype was seen repeatedly, ten times or more. The CDR3 region has the DNA TGTGCCAGCAGAGGCAGACAGGGGACGAATTCACCCCTCCACTTT. Its protein is CASRGRQGTNSPLHF. V is TRBV6-2 or TRBV6-3 and J is TRBJ1-6; 8 bases map to TRBD1. Germline loops: CDR1 MNHEY, CDR2 SVGEGT. V lost 6 bases, J lost 7 bases, and 8 bases stayed unmatched. The CDR3 contains 15 residues.

This clonotype was seen many times. V and J are TRBV29-1 and TRBJ1-1; D gene ambiguous. This CDR3 comprises 13 residues. Germline lookup yields CDR1 SQVTM and CDR2 ANQGSEA. Between the trimmed V and J ends, which lost 6 bases and 0 bases, there was a span of 11 bases. CDR3 amino acids: CSVITELNTEAFF. The CDR3 nucleotides are TGCAGCGTGATCACGGAGCTGAACACTGAAGCTTTCTTT.

This clonotype was recorded at least ten times. The chain has TRBV7-9 and TRBJ2-7, with 7 nucleotides matching TRBD1. This CDR3 spans 15 amino acids. V gave up 1 base and J gave up 5 bases; unmatched junction bases: 8. The germline gives CDR1 SEHNR, CDR2 FQNEAQ (reference sequence). CDR3 loop: CASSLGGQPPDEQYF. DNA for the CDR3: TGTGCCAGCAGCTTAGGGGGACAGCCCCCTGACGAGCAGTACTTC.

The chain joins TRBV12-3 or TRBV12-4 to TRBJ2-3; 9 nucleotides match TRBD2. The CDR3 runs to 16 residues. J gave up 0 bases and V 3 bases, and 4 bases lay outside the gene matches. For the CDR3, the DNA is TGTGCCAGCAGTTTTCGGAGCGGGAGGAGCACAGATACGCAGTATTTT. Amino acid sequence: CASSFRSGRSTDTQYF.

This clonotype has only a few counts. This chain links TRBV12-3 or TRBV12-4 with TRBJ2-5; D ambiguous. CDR3 length: 11 residues. The ends were cut back, 5 bases at V and 7 bases at J, with 8 bases in the middle. CDR3 in amino acids: CASSKTGTQYF. The CDR3 region has the DNA TGTGCCAGCAGTAAAACCGGGACCCAGTACTTC.

Details on this clonotype: This likely reflects a read error, since a far larger clone is one base away. V usage is TRBV2 and J usage is TRBJ2-7; 14 nucleotides line up with TRBD2. CDR3 length: 15 amino acids. Trimming cost V 6 bases and J 7 bases; bases outside gene matches: 8. Germline V gene lookup returns CDR1 SNHLY and CDR2 FYNNEI. CDR3 sequence reads: CASSGGLAGDNEQYF. CDR3 nucleotide sequence: TGTGCCAGCAGCGGGGGACTAGCGGGAGACAATGAGCAGTACTTC. The whole variable domain, remainder taken from reference TRBV2 and TRBJ2-7, is EPEVTQTPSHQVTQMGQEVILRCVPISNHLYFYWYRQILGQKVEFLVSFYNNEISEKSEIFDDQFSVERPDGSNFTLKIRSTKLEDSAMYFCASSGGLAGDNEQYFGPGTRLTVT.

This clonotype has ten or more counts. V is TRBV25-1 and J is TRBJ1-1; tentatively, D is TRBD1 (5 bases). The CDR3 is made up of 21 amino acids. Germline lookup yields CDR1 MGHDK and CDR2 SYGVNS. V lost 5 bases and J lost 0, with 31 bases in between. CDR3 nucleotides: TGTGCCAGCAGTCCGGCATCATTAGGGGAGTTAGGGGAGGTCATGAACACTGAAGCTTTCTTT. Its protein is CASSPASLGELGEVMNTEAFF. Looking up the rest from reference TRBV25-1 and TRBJ1-1 gives the full variable domain: EADIYQTPRYLVIGTGKKITLECSQTMGHDKMYWYQQDPGMELHLIHYSYGVNSTEKGDLSSESTVSRIRTEHFPLTLESARPSHTSQYLCASSPASLGELGEVMNTEAFFGQGTRLTVV.

This clonotype was seen ten or more times. This chain connects TRBV28 to TRBJ1-2; D uncertain. Germline CDR1 reads MDHEN; CDR2 reads SYDVKM. Trimming took 5 bases from V and 4 from J, leaving 14 bases between them. The CDR3 covers 14 residues. In DNA, the CDR3 is TGTGCCAGCAGTCCTGGTCGGTTTTCCTATGGCTACACCTTC. Protein: CASSPGRFSYGYTF.

At least ten counts were recorded for this clonotype. The chain uses TRBV10-1 and TRBJ2-3; D is tentatively TRBD1 or TRBD2 (5 bases each). The V end lost 1 base, the J end lost 1 base, and 12 bases lay between the germline ends. Germline CDR1 is WNHNN and CDR2 is SYGVQD (reference sequence). The CDR3 spans 16 residues. The CDR3 nucleotides are TGCGCCAGCAGTGAGTTTGGGGGAGTGGGCACAGATACGCAGTATTTT. Residues: CASSEFGGVGTDTQYF.

This clonotype was observed a handful of times. The chain recombines TRBV7-9 with TRBJ2-3; 8 nucleotides match TRBD2. The CDR3 consists of 17 residues. Trimming took 2 bases from V and 5 from J; bases not matched to a gene: 12. From germline, CDR1 is SEHNR and CDR2 FQNEAQ (reference sequence). The CDR3 nucleotides are TGTGCCAGCAGCTTACACGTCGGGATCGGGGGGGGAGATACGCAGTATTTT. Its protein product is CASSLHVGIGGGDTQYF. The variable domain in full, with the rest retrieved from reference TRBV7-9 and TRBJ2-3, is DTGVSQNPRHKITKRGQNVTFRCDPISEHNRLYWYRQTLGQGPEFLTYFQNEAQLEKSRLLSDRFSAERPKGSFSTLEIQRTEQGDSAMYLCASSLHVGIGGGDTQYFGPGTRLTVL.

This clonotype appeared a few times. One end of the junction is discordant with germline, which a read error may explain. The J gene is TRBJ2-1, the V gene TRBV3-1; 9 nucleotides agree with TRBD1. CDR1 is LGHDT and CDR2 is YNNKEL in the germline V gene (reference sequence). CDR3 length: 13 residues. The CDR3 sequence is CTSSLDRGNEQFF. For the CDR3, the DNA is TGTACCAGCAGCCTGGACAGGGGAAATGAGCAGTTCTTC.

This clonotype was detected only a few times. This may be a read error: a much more frequent sequence differs by one nucleotide. As the CDR3 is not closed by the conserved phenylalanine or tryptophan, this likely results from a read error. This rearrangement joins TRBV2 to TRBJ2-1; D possibly uses TRBD1 or TRBD2 (5 bases each). Germline loops: CDR1 SNHLY, CDR2 FYNNEI. The CDR3 is made up of 10 amino acids. Trimming removed 6 bases from V and 10 bases from J, with 7 bases in between. CDR3 loop: CASRGVEQFL. The DNA of the CDR3 is TGTGCCAGCAGGGGGGTGGAGCAGTTCCTC.